This T cell receptor (beta chain) was found in a study of a mutant IDH1 vaccine in newly diagnosed glioma. Turning to the study itself: Commencement of vaccination occurred 4-6 weeks following radiotherapy alone, or concurrently with temozolomide cycles. Of the patients given treatment, about 62% were male and about 38% were female, and a mean age of roughly 40 years was recorded.

V was pared by 4 bases and J by 4 bases, with 13 bases between. Per the germline V gene, CDR1 is LGHNA and CDR2 is YNFKEQ. The CDR3 has 14 residues. Time point specified: week 35, safety follow-up. Vaccine doses each comprised 300 ug of mutant IDH1 20-mer peptide, with topical imiquimod. Eight vaccinations went to patients in weeks 1, 3, 5, 7, 11, 15, 19, 23. Every donor had a new WHO grade 3 or 4 astrocytoma that was IDH1-mutant, with loss of nuclear ATRX. Sequencing used immunoSEQ multiplex PCR; TCRdb keeps in-frame clones, though not all of them. The data show tens of thousands of clones, around four fifths seen once. Concerning this clone itself: The antigen is not known.

The chain uses TRBV4-2 and TRBJ1-1; D is perhaps TRBD1 (5 bases). The TCR was taken from a man under 40 with glioma. The source material was PBMCs, sampled from a glioma patient whose treatment included an IDH1 peptide vaccine. CDR3 region: CASSLQGGGTEAFF. The CDR3 DNA sequence: TGTGCCAGCAGCCTGCAGGGTGGCGGCACTGAAGCTTTCTTT.